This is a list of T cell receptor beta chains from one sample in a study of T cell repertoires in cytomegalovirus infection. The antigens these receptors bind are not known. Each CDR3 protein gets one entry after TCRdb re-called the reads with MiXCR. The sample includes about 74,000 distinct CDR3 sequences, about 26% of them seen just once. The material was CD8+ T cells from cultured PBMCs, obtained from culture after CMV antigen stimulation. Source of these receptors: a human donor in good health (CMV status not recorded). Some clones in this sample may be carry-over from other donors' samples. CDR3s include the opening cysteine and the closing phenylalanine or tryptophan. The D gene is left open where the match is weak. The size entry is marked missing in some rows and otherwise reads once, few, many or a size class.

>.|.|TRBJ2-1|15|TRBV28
CASSLDKLSYNEQFF
TGTGCCAGCAGTCTGGACAAGCTGTCCTACAATGAGCAGTTCTTC
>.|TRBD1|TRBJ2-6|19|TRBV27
CASSLWGTGGFTGANVLTF
TGTGCCAGCAGTTTATGGGGGACAGGGGGTTTTACTGGGGCCAACGTCCTGACTTTC
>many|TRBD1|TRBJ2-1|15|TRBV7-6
CASSLIGTAVHEQFF
TGTGCCAGCAGCTTAATCGGGACAGCGGTCCATGAGCAGTTCTTC
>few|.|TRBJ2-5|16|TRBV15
CATSRYGPQGQETQYF
TGTGCCACCAGCAGATACGGGCCCCAGGGTCAAGAGACCCAGTACTTC
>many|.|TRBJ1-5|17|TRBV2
CASSEALRENRNQPQHF
TGTGCCAGCAGTGAAGCGCTTCGGGAGAATCGCAATCAGCCCCAGCATTTT
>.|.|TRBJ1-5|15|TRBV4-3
CASSQELTLNQPQHF
TGCGCCAGCAGCCAAGAATTAACCCTCAATCAGCCCCAGCATTTT
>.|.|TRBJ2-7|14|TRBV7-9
CASSLNSGEYEQYF
TGTGCCAGCAGCCTGAACTCAGGAGAGTACGAGCAGTACTTC
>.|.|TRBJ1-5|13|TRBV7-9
CASSFSGNQPQHF
TGTGCCAGCAGCTTTTCGGGTAATCAGCCCCAGCATTTT
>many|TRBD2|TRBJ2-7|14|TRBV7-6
CASSEGLAGYEQYF
TGTGCCAGCAGCGAGGGACTAGCGGGCTACGAGCAGTACTTC
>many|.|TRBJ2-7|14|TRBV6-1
CASIDRRESYEQYF
TGTGCCAGCATCGACAGGCGGGAGAGTTACGAGCAGTACTTC
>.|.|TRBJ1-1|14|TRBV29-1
CSVEKHGMDTEAFF
TGCAGCGTTGAAAAACACGGAATGGACACTGAAGCTTTCTTT
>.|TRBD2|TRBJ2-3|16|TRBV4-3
CASSQDSSGSTDTQYF
TGCGCCAGCAGCCAAGATTCTAGCGGGAGTACAGATACGCAGTATTTT
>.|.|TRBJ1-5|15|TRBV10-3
CARPFRPFSNQPQHF
TGTGCCAGACCTTTCAGACCTTTCAGCAATCAGCCCCAGCATTTT
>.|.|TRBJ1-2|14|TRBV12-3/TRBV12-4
CASSSSGDGYGYTF
TGTGCCAGCAGTTCCTCTGGCGACGGCTATGGCTACACCTTC
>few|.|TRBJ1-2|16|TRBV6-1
CASSESGQRLGYGYTF
TGTGCCAGCAGTGAATCTGGGCAAAGGCTGGGCTATGGCTACACCTTC
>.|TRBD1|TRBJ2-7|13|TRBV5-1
CASSVGQNYEQYF
TGCGCCAGCAGCGTGGGACAGAACTACGAGCAGTACTTC
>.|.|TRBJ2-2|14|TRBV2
CARQAIENTGELFF
TGTGCCAGGCAGGCAATAGAGAACACCGGGGAGCTGTTTTTT
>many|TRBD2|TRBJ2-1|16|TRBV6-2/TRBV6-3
CASSKGLAGAYNEQFF
TGTGCCAGCAGTAAGGGACTAGCGGGAGCCTACAATGAGCAGTTCTTC
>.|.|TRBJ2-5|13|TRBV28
CASRLGPRETQYF
TGTGCCAGCAGACTAGGCCCCCGAGAGACCCAGTACTTC
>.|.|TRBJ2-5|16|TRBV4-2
CASSQDSGTYQETQYF
TGTGCCAGCAGCCAAGATTCAGGAACGTACCAAGAGACCCAGTACTTC
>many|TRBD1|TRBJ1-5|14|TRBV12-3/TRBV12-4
CASSPAGGGQPQHF
TGTGCCAGCAGTCCCGCAGGGGGCGGTCAGCCCCAGCATTTT
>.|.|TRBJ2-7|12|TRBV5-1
CASSPGSARQYF
TGCGCCAGCAGCCCTGGGTCCGCGAGGCAGTACTTC
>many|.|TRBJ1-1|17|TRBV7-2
CASSSPPGGNRNTEAFF
TGTGCCAGCAGCTCCCCCCCCGGCGGGAACAGGAACACTGAAGCTTTCTTT
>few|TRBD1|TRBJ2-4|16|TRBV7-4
CASSLKQGVAKNIQYF
TGTGCCAGCAGCTTGAAACAGGGGGTTGCCAAAAACATTCAGTACTTC
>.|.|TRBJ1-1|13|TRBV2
CASSGGNGGTRFF
TGTGCCAGCAGTGGGGGGAACGGCGGGACACGGTTCTTT
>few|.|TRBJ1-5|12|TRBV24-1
CATSDFNQPQHF
TGTGCCACCAGTGATTTTAATCAGCCCCAGCATTTT
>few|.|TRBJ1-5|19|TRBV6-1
CASSDPRAAGDEGVGPQHF
TGTGCCAGCAGTGACCCCCGGGCCGCAGGGGATGAAGGGGTCGGGCCCCAGCATTTT
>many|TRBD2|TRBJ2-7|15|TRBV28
CASSLGTGLAYEQYF
TGTGCCAGCAGTTTAGGCACGGGACTAGCGTACGAGCAGTACTTC
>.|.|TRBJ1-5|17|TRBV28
CTSAPSSRVPNYQPQHF
TGTACCAGCGCCCCCTCATCCCGGGTTCCTAACTATCAGCCCCAGCATTTT
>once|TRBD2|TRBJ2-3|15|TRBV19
CASSERGASTDTQYF
TGTGCCAGTAGCGAGCGGGGCGCTAGCACAGATACGCAGTATTTT
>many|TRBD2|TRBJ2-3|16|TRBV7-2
CASSQTAGTSTDTQYF
TGTGCCAGCAGCCAAACAGCGGGGACTAGCACAGATACGCAGTATTTT
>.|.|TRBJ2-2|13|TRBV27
CASSFGVTGELFF
TGTGCCAGCAGTTTCGGAGTGACCGGGGAGCTGTTTTTT
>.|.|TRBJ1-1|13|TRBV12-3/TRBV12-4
CASSQHKNTEAFF
TGTGCCAGCAGCCAACATAAGAACACTGAAGCTTTCTTT
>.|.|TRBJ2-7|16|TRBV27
CASSFQLVGGSYEQYF
TGTGCCAGCAGTTTTCAGCTGGTGGGGGGCTCCTACGAGCAGTACTTC
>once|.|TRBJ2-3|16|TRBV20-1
CSAHPEVADSTDTQYF
TGCAGTGCCCATCCAGAAGTAGCGGATAGCACAGATACGCAGTATTTT
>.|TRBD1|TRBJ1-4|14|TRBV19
CASSRTGLDEKLFF
TGTGCCAGTAGTAGGACAGGGCTAGATGAAAAACTGTTTTTT
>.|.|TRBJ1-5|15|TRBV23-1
CASRLREFSNQPQHF
TGCGCCAGCAGACTCAGGGAGTTCAGCAATCAGCCCCAGCATTTT
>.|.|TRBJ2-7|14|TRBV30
CAWAEGPKPYEQYF
TGTGCCTGGGCGGAGGGACCCAAACCATACGAGCAGTACTTC
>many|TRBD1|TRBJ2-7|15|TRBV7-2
CASRPGGAGGNEQYF
TGTGCCAGCAGACCCGGCGGGGCAGGGGGCAACGAGCAGTACTTC
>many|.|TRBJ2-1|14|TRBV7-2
CASSLRLDLGEQFF
TGTGCCAGCAGCTTAAGGCTGGATCTCGGGGAGCAGTTCTTC
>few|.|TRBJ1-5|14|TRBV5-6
CASSLRGYDQPQHF
TGTGCCAGCAGCTTAAGAGGATACGATCAGCCCCAGCATTTT
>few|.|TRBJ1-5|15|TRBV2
CASSARPPSNQPQHF
TGTGCCAGCAGTGCTAGACCGCCGAGCAATCAGCCCCAGCATTTT
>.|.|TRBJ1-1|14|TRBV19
CASSARSVSTEAFF
TGTGCCAGTAGTGCGAGGTCCGTGAGCACTGAAGCTTTCTTT
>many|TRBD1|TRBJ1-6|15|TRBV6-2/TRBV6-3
CASRSSTGGNSPLHF
TGTGCCAGCAGATCTTCGACAGGGGGGAATTCACCCCTCCACTTT
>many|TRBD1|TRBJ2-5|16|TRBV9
CASSVEGADSRETQYF
TGTGCCAGCAGCGTAGAGGGGGCGGATTCGCGCGAGACCCAGTACTTC
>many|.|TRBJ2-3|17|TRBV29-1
CSVAGQGMVPSTDTQYF
TGCAGCGTTGCGGGTCAGGGAATGGTTCCTAGCACAGATACGCAGTATTTT
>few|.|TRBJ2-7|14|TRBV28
CASSASRGVYEQYF
TGTGCCAGCAGCGCAAGCAGGGGGGTGTACGAGCAGTACTTC
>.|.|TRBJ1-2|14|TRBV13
CASSLVHTNYGYTF
TGTGCCAGCAGCTTAGTCCATACTAACTATGGCTACACCTTC
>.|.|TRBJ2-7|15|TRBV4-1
CASSQDRGTLYEQYF
TGCGCCAGCAGCCAAGATCGGGGGACCCTCTACGAGCAGTACTTC
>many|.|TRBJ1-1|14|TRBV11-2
CASSLEGWDTEAFF
TGTGCCAGCAGCTTAGAAGGTTGGGACACTGAAGCTTTCTTT